A selection of T cell receptor beta chains follows, all from one sample in a study of control samples from healthy donors and cancer patients. Some clones are missing from TCRdb's copy, which holds only in-frame ones; the method was immunoSEQ multiplex PCR. The table lists more than 25,000 clones, roughly 85% of them singletons, with about 3.7% in the top ten. Sequenced sample: formalin-fixed, paraffin-embedded tissue. The receptors stem from a female donor with melanoma. CDR3s include the opening cysteine and the closing phenylalanine or tryptophan. The D gene is left open where the match is weak. The size field is filled for only some rows; it gives once, few, many or a size class.

NA | NA | TRBJ2-1 | TRBV12-3/TRBV12-4 | TGTGCCAGCAGCCCCCGGGGCTACAATGAGCAGTTCTTC | CASSPRGYNEQFF
once | TRBD1 | TRBJ2-1 | TRBV29-1 | TGCAGCGTCCGAGGCGGGACAGGGGGAACCTACAATGAGCAGTTCTTC | CSVRGGTGGTYNEQFF
once | NA | TRBJ2-2 | TRBV3-1/TRBV3-2 | TGTGCCAGCAGCTCAAGCCCAGGACAAAACACCGGGGAGCTGTTTTTT | CASSSSPGQNTGELFF
once | TRBD1 | TRBJ2-7 | TRBV5-6 | TGTGCCAGCAGCTTTGGACAGGGGGCGAGGGAGCAGTACTTC | CASSFGQGAREQYF
NA | TRBD2 | TRBJ2-7 | TRBV15 | TGTGCCACCAGCAGACCTGGGACTAGAGCTTACGAGCAGTACTTC | CATSRPGTRAYEQYF
NA | NA | TRBJ2-3 | TRBV3-1/TRBV3-2 | TGTGCCAGCAGCCAAGTCACACTCAGGAGCACAGATACGCAGTATTTT | CASSQVTLRSTDTQYF
NA | TRBD1 | TRBJ1-2 | TRBV12-3/TRBV12-4 | TGTGCCAGCAGTCGGACAGGGGGAGGTGGCTACACCTTC | CASSRTGGGGYTF
NA | NA | TRBJ1-5 | TRBV6-5 | TGTGCCACCTGCCCGAGCAATCAGCCCCAGCATTTT | CATCPSNQPQHF
few | NA | TRBJ1-1 | TRBV12-3/TRBV12-4 | TGTGCCAGCAGTCCCCGCTTGAACACTGAAGCTTTCTTT | CASSPRLNTEAFF
once | NA | TRBJ1-1 | TRBV5-1 | TGCGCCAGCAGCTTGGACGGGACCTCGGGGACTGAAGCTTTCTTT | CASSLDGTSGTEAFF
NA | TRBD2 | TRBJ2-7 | TRBV5-5 | TGTGCCAGCAGCTTTTCGGGGGGCGAGCAGTACTTC | CASSFSGGEQYF
NA | NA | TRBJ1-2 | TRBV5-6 | TGTGCCAGCAGCTTGTTTTCGGCGGGCTACACCTTC | CASSLFSAGYTF
NA | NA | TRBJ2-3 | TRBV9 | TGTGCCAGCAGCGCCTACAGTGATCCAGATACGCAGTATTTT | CASSAYSDPDTQYF
NA | NA | TRBJ1-3 | TRBV6-6 | TGTGCCAGCAGCTTGGAGCACTCTGGAAACACCATATATTTT | CASSLEHSGNTIYF
once | NA | TRBJ1-3 | TRBV3-1/TRBV3-2 | TGTGCCAGCAGCCAAGATCTGTACTCTGGAAACACCATATATTTT | CASSQDLYSGNTIYF
NA | TRBD1 | TRBJ1-2 | TRBV7-2 | TGTGCCTTCGGGCAGGGGGCTTATGGCTACACCTTC | CAFGQGAYGYTF
NA | NA | TRBJ1-1 | TRBV7-2 | TGTGCCAGCAGCTTAGGGCTTTTGGAGTGGGGCCGGGGCACTGAAGCTTTCTTT | CASSLGLLEWGRGTEAFF
NA | NA | TRBJ2-1 | TRBV6-5 | TGTGCCAGCAGTTACTCGAGGCGGGAGCAGTTCTTC | CASSYSRREQFF
NA | NA | TRBJ1-2 | TRBV6-5 | TGTGCCAGCAGTTACGGGGAGGAATATGGCTACACCTTC | CASSYGEEYGYTF
NA | NA | TRBJ1-1 | TRBV6-6 | TGTGCCAGCAGTAAACAGTTCACTGAAGCTTTCTTT | CASSKQFTEAFF
NA | NA | TRBJ2-5 | TRBV7-2 | TGTGCCAGCACCATGGGAGAGACCCAGTACTTC | CASTMGETQYF
NA | NA | TRBJ2-1 | TRBV20-1 | TGCAGTGCGCTGAGGAGGGAGCAGTTCTTC | CSALRREQFF
NA | NA | TRBJ2-2 | TRBV4-3 | TGCGCCAGCAGCCAATTCTACCCTCTCAGGGGGGCCGGGGAGCTGTTTTTT | CASSQFYPLRGAGELFF
once | TRBD2 | TRBJ2-1 | TRBV19 | TGTGCCAGTAGTCCTCAACCGGGACTAGCGGGAGCAAAACGGTCCTACAATGAGCAGTTCTTC | CASSPQPGLAGAKRSYNEQFF
NA | NA | TRBJ2-3 | TRBV27 | TGTGCCAGCAGGGAGGGACAGATTAGCAATCAGCCCCAGTATTTT | CASREGQISNQPQYF
NA | NA | TRBJ1-2 | TRBV2 | TGTGCCAGCAAAGGGGAGGGCAGCCTCTATGGCTACACCTTC | CASKGEGSLYGYTF
NA | NA | TRBJ1-1 | TRBV2 | TGTGCCAGCAAAGGCCCTTCGAAGGCTGAAGCTTTCTTT | CASKGPSKAEAFF
NA | NA | TRBJ2-3 | TRBV6-5 | TGTGCCAGCAGTTACTCCGGACAGCCCGCAGATACGCAGTATTTT | CASSYSGQPADTQYF
NA | TRBD1 | TRBJ1-2 | TRBV4-1 | TGCGCCAGCAGCCTCGGACAGGGTGGAGGCTATGGCTACACCTTC | CASSLGQGGGYGYTF
once | NA | TRBJ2-7 | TRBV9 | TGTGCCAGCAGCGTAATCAAGGGGCAGGGCGGTTCGGAACCGGGGAGCTACGAGCAGTACTTC | CASSVIKGQGGSEPGSYEQYF
NA | NA | TRBJ1-2 | TRBV21-1 | TGTGCCAGCAGCATAAGGGGCGGCAGGGTAGACTATGGCTACACCTTC | CASSIRGGRVDYGYTF
NA | TRBD1 | TRBJ1-5 | TRBV7-9 | TGTGCCAGCAGCTTGTGGACAGGCCCAGGCGGCAATCAGCCCCAGCATTTT | CASSLWTGPGGNQPQHF
NA | TRBD1 | TRBJ1-4 | TRBV23-1 | TGCGCCAGCAGTCAATGGACAGGGAGGCATATTGAAAAACTGTTTTTT | CASSQWTGRHIEKLFF
NA | NA | TRBJ2-7 | TRBV5-1 | TGCGCCAGCAGCTCCCCCGGGACAACCCGGTACGAGCAGTACTTC | CASSSPGTTRYEQYF
NA | TRBD2 | TRBJ2-7 | TRBV5-8 | TGTGCCAGCACCCGGCGGGAGGGGGTGGGCGAGCAGTACTTC | CASTRREGVGEQYF
NA | NA | TRBJ1-2 | TRBV10-1 | TGCGCCAGCAGTTCGGACGCCTATGGCTACACCTTC | CASSSDAYGYTF
NA | NA | TRBJ2-5 | TRBV30 | TGTGCCTGGAGTCAAGGGCTAGTGCAAGAGACCCAGTACTTC | CAWSQGLVQETQYF
NA | TRBD2 | TRBJ2-7 | TRBV5-4 | TGTGCCAGCAGCTTGGATCTTAGCGGGAGCTCCTACGAGCAGTACTTC | CASSLDLSGSSYEQYF
NA | NA | TRBJ2-3 | TRBV6-4 | TGTGCCAGCAGTGAATGGGCCACAGATACGCAGTATTTT | CASSEWATDTQYF
NA | NA | TRBJ2-7 | TRBV2 | TGTGCCAGCAGTGAAGTACAGAGAGGGGACTACGAGCAGTACTTC | CASSEVQRGDYEQYF
NA | TRBD2 | TRBJ2-7 | TRBV6-5 | TGTGCCAGCACCCCGGGGGGAGGGTACGAGCAGTACTTC | CASTPGGGYEQYF
NA | NA | TRBJ1-2 | TRBV4-3 | TGCGCCAGCAGCCAAGAAGCCAGGGTCCCGCATGGCTACACCTTC | CASSQEARVPHGYTF